These 2 T cell receptor beta chains share one sample of origin, sequenced in a study of cytomegalovirus exposure and HLA in healthy donors. This table comes from immunoSEQ multiplex PCR, and its TCRdb copy is limited to in-frame clones, with some not included. The sample holds about 110,000 clones; 90% to 97% are singletons and the top ten take 0.67%. Sequencing input: PBMCs. The receptors originated from a woman between 18 and 29 years old in good health and CMV-seronegative.

This chain connects TRBV6-1 to TRBJ2-3; 8 nucleotides agree with TRBD2. There are 16 residues in the CDR3. The germline V gene has CDR1 MNHNS and CDR2 SASEGT. Trimming removed 2 bases from V and 1 base from J; junction bases left unmatched: 5. The DNA for the CDR3 is TGTGCCAGCAGTGAAACGGGGGGGAGTGGCACAGATACGCAGTATTTT. It translates to CASSETGGSGTDTQYF.

As DNA, the CDR3 is TGTGCCAGCAGCCCCTGGTGGGGACAGGGGAAAAGGGATACGCAGTATTTT. Translation gives CASSPWWGQGKRDTQYF. This chain connects TRBV7-2 to TRBJ2-3; 10 bases fit TRBD1. Unmatched junction bases numbered 14, after V lost 5 bases and J lost 6 bases. The CDR3 totals 17 residues. Germline CDR1 SGHTA, CDR2 FQGNSA. Drawing the rest from reference TRBV7-2 and TRBJ2-3, the complete variable domain is GAGVSQSPSNKVTEKGKDVELRCDPISGHTALYWYRQSLGQGLEFLIYFQGNSAPDKSGLPSDRFSAERTGGSVSTLTIQRTQQEDSAVYLCASSPWWGQGKRDTQYFGPGTRLTVL.